The 5 T cell receptor beta chains presented below share a single source sample, sequenced in a study of T cells in Graves' hyperthyroidism and ophthalmopathy. What was amplified from RNA transcripts were TCR beta CDR3 regions. Using the HTBI primer set, a first-round RT-PCR was run on the TCR CDR3. In TCRdb, the multiplex PCR reads were re-called with MiXCR into one record per CDR3 protein. The sample consists of about 300,000 distinct CDR3 sequences, 25% of them appearing once. Sequencing input: blood. The receptors were sampled from a middle-aged man with Graves' hyperthyroidism that later progressed to Graves' ophthalmopathy.

This clonotype has at least ten counts. This chain links TRBV11-2 with TRBJ1-1; D unresolved. Germline CDR1 is SGHAT and CDR2 is FQNNGV. The CDR3 is made up of 14 amino acids. Trimming cost V 1 base and J 1 base, with 7 bases left between them. CDR3 protein: CASSLAGRNTEAFF. The CDR3 region has the DNA TGTGCCAGCAGCTTAGCGGGTCGGAACACTGAAGCTTTCTTT. Supplemented by reference TRBV11-2 and TRBJ1-1, the full variable domain reads EAGVAQSPRYKIIEKRQSVAFWCNPISGHATLYWYQQILGQGPKLLIQFQNNGVVDDSQLPKDRFSAERLKGVDSTLKIQPAKLEDSAVYLCASSLAGRNTEAFFGQGTRLTVV.

Ten or more counts support this clonotype. The V and J genes are TRBV9 and TRBJ1-6; possible D gene TRBD1, 5 bases. This CDR3 region has 14 residues. With 4 bases removed from V and 5 bases from J, the gap between germline ends came to 10 bases. Germline lookup yields CDR1 SGDLS and CDR2 YYNGEE. CDR3 region: CASSQGHNNSPLHF. As DNA, the CDR3 is TGTGCCAGCAGCCAAGGACACAATAATTCACCCCTCCACTTT.

This clonotype came up many times. The chain links TRBV24-1 to TRBJ2-2; a weak D match, TRBD2 (6 bases). Trimming left V 1 base short and J 2 bases short, with 13 bases between. Per germline, CDR1 KGHDR and CDR2 SFDVKD. The CDR3 runs to 17 residues. The chain's CDR3 is CATSDLKGTVNTGELFF. In nucleotides, the CDR3 is TGTGCCACCAGTGATTTAAAAGGGACTGTTAACACCGGGGAGCTGTTTTTT.

There are many counts of this clonotype. The chain links TRBV29-1 to TRBJ1-2; weak D call: TRBD1 (5 bases). Germline loops: CDR1 SQVTM, CDR2 ANQGSEA. Trimming cost V 4 bases and J 4 bases, with 13 bases left between them. The CDR3 totals 13 residues. In DNA, the CDR3 is TGCAGCGTTGTGGGGGGTCTGACCTATGGCTACACCTTC. The encoded protein is CSVVGGLTYGYTF.

This clonotype was counted many times. The chain recombines TRBV19 with TRBJ1-5; no reliable D call. V was pared by 7 bases and J by 4 bases, with 8 bases between. Germline V CDR1 and CDR2: LNHDA, SQIVND (reference sequence). The CDR3 extends over 12 amino acids. The CDR3 coding sequence is TGTGCCAGTATAGGGCAGAATCAGCCCCAGCATTTT. As protein: CASIGQNQPQHF.